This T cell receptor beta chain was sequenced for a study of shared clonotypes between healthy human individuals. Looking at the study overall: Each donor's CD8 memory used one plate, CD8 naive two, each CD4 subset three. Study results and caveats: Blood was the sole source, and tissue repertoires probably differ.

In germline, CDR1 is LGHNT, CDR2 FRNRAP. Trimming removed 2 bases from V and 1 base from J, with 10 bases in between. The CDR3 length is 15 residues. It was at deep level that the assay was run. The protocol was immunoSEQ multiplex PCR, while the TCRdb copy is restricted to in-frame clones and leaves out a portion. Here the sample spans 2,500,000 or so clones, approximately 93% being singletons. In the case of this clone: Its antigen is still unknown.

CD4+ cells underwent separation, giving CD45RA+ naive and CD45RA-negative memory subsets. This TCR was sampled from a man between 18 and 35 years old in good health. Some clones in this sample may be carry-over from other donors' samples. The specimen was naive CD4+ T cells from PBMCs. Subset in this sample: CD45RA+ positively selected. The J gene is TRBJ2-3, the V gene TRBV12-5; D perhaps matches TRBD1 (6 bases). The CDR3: CASGLWGPGTDTQYF. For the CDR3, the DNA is TGTGCTAGTGGTTTGTGGGGGCCAGGCACAGATACGCAGTATTTT.